This TCR beta chain was found in a study of cytomegalovirus exposure and HLA in healthy donors. In the study overall: In a previous analysis, 120 million or so unique TCR beta sequences were found from some 200 million T cells. Study-wide results and caveats: Reports indicated that the classifier achieved high specificity and sensitivity in diagnosing cytomegalovirus status. Most of the TCR beta V segments (in an earlier analysis) were productive either about 87% or about 30% of the time.

The CDR3 length is 15 residues. V lost 7 bases and J lost 4, with 14 bases in between. CDR1 is SGHVS and CDR2 is FNYEAQ in the germline V gene. PCR amplification relied on 60 Vbeta primers (plus 13 Jbeta primers). The table came from immunoSEQ multiplex PCR; TCRdb's copy has only in-frame clones and leaves some out. Seen here are under 300,000 clones, 86% observed once, and the top ten hold 3% to 4%. Concerning this clone: Its antigen remains unknown.

Sequencing used PBMCs. The chain carries TRBV7-6 and TRBJ2-6, with D possibly matching TRBD2 (5 bases). This TCR was sampled from a man aged 35 to 55 in good health and CMV-seropositive. The DNA of the CDR3 is TGTGCCAGCACCCCCGGGGATCCCGGGGCCAACGTCCTGACTTTC. Translated, it gives CASTPGDPGANVLTF.